Listed below are T cell receptor beta chains from one sample, sequenced in a study of blood T cell repertoires in COVID-19. Here immunoSEQ multiplex PCR was the method, and the copy in TCRdb shows in-frame clones only, minus some. The sample contains fewer than 350,000 clones, 90% of which appear only once. Sequencing used peripheral blood. The receptors derive from a woman aged 25 to 39 with COVID-19, enrolled during active disease. The CDR3 runs from the conserved cysteine through the conserved F or W. The D gene is left open where the match is weak. Clone size appears in some rows only: once, few, many, or a class for an expanded clone.

v_gene,j_gene,abundance,d_gene,CDR3aa,CDR3nt
TRBV7-8,TRBJ1-1,NA,NA,CASSLALEGNTEAFF,TGTGCCAGCAGCTTAGCGCTTGAGGGGAACACTGAAGCTTTCTTT
TRBV6-2/TRBV6-3,TRBJ2-1,NA,NA,CASSYSPSVYNEQFF,TGTGCCAGCAGTTACTCGCCTAGCGTATACAATGAGCAGTTCTTC
TRBV7-2,TRBJ2-7,few,TRBD2,CASSWTSGGSYEQYF,TGTGCCAGCAGCTGGACTAGCGGGGGCTCCTACGAGCAGTACTTC
TRBV10-2,TRBJ2-6,NA,NA,CASSDPDTLISGANVLTF,TGCGCCAGCAGTGACCCGGACACCCTAATCTCTGGGGCCAACGTCCTGACTTTC
TRBV7-8,TRBJ1-4,few,TRBD1,CASSYDEGARSEKLFF,TGTGCCAGCAGCTATGATGAGGGGGCAAGGAGTGAAAAACTGTTTTTT
TRBV11-2,TRBJ2-7,NA,TRBD1,CASSRGQLTYEQYF,TGTGCCAGCAGCCGGGGACAGCTTACCTACGAGCAGTACTTC
TRBV7-2,TRBJ2-1,NA,TRBD2,CASSFGTSEYNEQFF,TGTGCCAGCAGCTTTGGGACTAGCGAATACAATGAGCAGTTCTTC
TRBV6-5,TRBJ1-6,once,NA,CASSPRFNNSPLHF,TGTGCCAGCAGTCCCAGGTTCAATAATTCACCCCTCCACTTT
TRBV30,TRBJ1-4,NA,NA,CAWSVGGAEKLFF,TGTGCCTGGAGTGTTGGGGGCGCTGAAAAACTGTTTTTT
TRBV10-3,TRBJ2-5,NA,TRBD2,CAISERSSGTEETQYF,TGTGCCATCAGTGAGAGGTCTAGCGGGACGGAAGAGACCCAGTACTTC
TRBV15,TRBJ1-5,NA,NA,CATSRDRTSEGNQPQHF,TGTGCCACCAGCAGAGATAGGACCTCGGAGGGCAATCAGCCCCAGCATTTT
TRBV15,TRBJ2-6,NA,NA,CATSRGRAGANVLTF,TGTGCCACCAGCAGAGGCAGGGCTGGGGCCAACGTCCTGACTTTC
TRBV10-3,TRBJ2-1,few,NA,CAINREGYNEQFF,TGTGCCATCAACAGGGAAGGGTACAATGAGCAGTTCTTC
TRBV19,TRBJ2-3,NA,NA,CASSPRGAPTSTDTQYF,TGTGCCAGTAGTCCCCGGGGAGCACCGACGAGCACAGATACGCAGTATTTT
TRBV11-2,TRBJ2-1,NA,NA,CASSLVSVYAYLHNEQFF,TGTGCCAGCAGCTTAGTGTCAGTTTACGCTTACCTCCACAATGAGCAGTTCTTC
TRBV2,TRBJ2-5,NA,NA,CASSNRVIGETQYF,TGTGCCAGCAGTAACAGGGTGATAGGAGAGACCCAGTACTTC
TRBV20-1,TRBJ1-4,NA,NA,CSAKGVEKLFF,TGCAGTGCTAAAGGGGTTGAAAAACTGTTTTTT
TRBV4-1,TRBJ2-1,NA,NA,CASSHTKPGHSEFF,TGCGCCAGCAGCCATACAAAACCGGGACACTCGGAGTTCTTC
TRBV28,TRBJ2-3,NA,TRBD1,CASAGTGARDTQYF,TGTGCCAGCGCCGGGACAGGGGCCCGAGATACGCAGTATTTT
TRBV4-1,TRBJ2-7,once,NA,CASSQGHGDEQYF,TGCGCCAGCAGCCAAGGCCATGGAGACGAGCAGTACTTC
TRBV6-5,TRBJ1-4,NA,NA,CASRGYRGGEKLFF,TGTGCCAGCAGAGGGTACCGGGGGGGGGAAAAACTGTTTTTT
TRBV5-6,TRBJ2-7,NA,NA,CASSGLRDSYEQYF,TGTGCCAGCAGCGGTTTACGGGACTCCTACGAGCAGTACTTC
TRBV7-2,TRBJ1-6,NA,TRBD1,CASSLVGTGAGNSPLHF,TGTGCCAGCAGCTTAGTGGGGACAGGGGCAGGGAATTCACCCCTCCACTTT
TRBV11-2,TRBJ2-1,once,NA,CASSLVEAEQFF,TGTGCCAGCAGCTTAGTAGAGGCTGAGCAGTTCTTC
TRBV30,TRBJ1-1,NA,NA,CAWGRGTEAFF,TGTGCCTGGGGCCGGGGCACTGAAGCTTTCTTT
TRBV18,TRBJ2-1,NA,NA,CASSPSGRAPYNEQFF,TGTGCCAGCTCACCATCGGGCAGGGCCCCATACAATGAGCAGTTCTTC
TRBV25-1,TRBJ2-3,NA,NA,CASSERGVRDTQYF,TGTGCCAGCAGTGAAAGGGGCGTTCGAGATACGCAGTATTTT
TRBV19,TRBJ1-1,NA,NA,CASKEGSQGRAFF,TGTGCCAGTAAGGAGGGGTCCCAAGGGCGAGCTTTCTTT
TRBV30,TRBJ2-7,NA,TRBD2,CAWERSGRAFDEQYF,TGTGCCTGGGAGAGGAGCGGGAGGGCCTTCGACGAGCAGTACTTC
TRBV6-5,TRBJ2-2,NA,NA,CASRGGEYTGELFF,TGTGCCAGCAGAGGGGGGGAGTACACCGGGGAGCTGTTTTTT
TRBV5-1,TRBJ1-6,NA,TRBD1,CASSWDSQGMGSPLHF,TGCGCCAGCAGCTGGGACAGTCAGGGCATGGGGTCACCCCTCCACTTT
TRBV3-1/TRBV3-2,TRBJ2-3,NA,NA,CASSRLGAGTDTQYF,TGTGCCAGCAGCCGACTAGGGGCTGGCACAGATACGCAGTATTTT
TRBV29-1,TRBJ2-5,NA,TRBD1,CSAEGQGGETQYF,TGCAGCGCGGAGGGACAGGGGGGGGAGACCCAGTACTTC
TRBV19,TRBJ2-7,NA,TRBD2,CASSMGAGAYEQYF,TGTGCCAGTAGTATGGGAGCGGGGGCCTACGAGCAGTACTTC
TRBV24-1,TRBJ2-7,NA,NA,CATSDSRAGQHQSLYEQYF,TGTGCCACCAGTGATTCCAGGGCTGGACAGCACCAATCTCTCTACGAGCAGTACTTC
TRBV7-2,TRBJ2-7,once,TRBD2,CASSLGFVAGGGQYF,TGTGCCAGCAGCTTAGGGTTCGTAGCGGGAGGCGGGCAGTACTTC
TRBV11-3,TRBJ2-7,NA,NA,CASSLGGDYEQYF,TGTGCCAGCAGCCTAGGCGGGGACTACGAGCAGTACTTC
TRBV14,TRBJ2-6,NA,NA,CASSQGWGTSGANVLTF,TGTGCCAGCAGCCAAGGTTGGGGCACCTCTGGGGCCAACGTCCTGACTTTC
TRBV19,TRBJ1-1,NA,TRBD1,CATEKGQLNTEAFF,TGTGCCACCGAGAAGGGACAGCTAAACACTGAAGCTTTCTTT
TRBV20-1,TRBJ2-5,NA,NA,CSVAEETQYF,TGCAGTGTTGCGGAAGAGACCCAGTACTTC
TRBV24-1,TRBJ2-2,NA,NA,CATSRTTNTGELFF,TGTGCCACCAGTAGGACAACGAACACCGGGGAGCTGTTTTTT
TRBV20-1,TRBJ1-3,NA,TRBD1,CSASNRGTRNTIYF,TGCAGTGCCAGTAACAGGGGAACTAGAAACACCATATATTTT
TRBV5-5,TRBJ2-1,NA,TRBD1,CASSLGTGGDEQFF,TGTGCCAGCAGCTTAGGGACAGGGGGCGATGAGCAGTTCTTC
TRBV18,TRBJ2-7,NA,TRBD2,CASSPPSGSKDEQYF,TGTGCCAGCTCACCGCCCAGCGGGAGTAAGGACGAGCAGTACTTC
TRBV5-8,TRBJ1-2,NA,NA,CASRSTPGTTGDTF,TGTGCCAGCAGGTCTACCCCGGGGACTACGGGGGACACCTTC
TRBV5-1,TRBJ1-2,NA,TRBD1,CASSPGTGIGYGYTF,TGCGCCAGCAGCCCCGGGACAGGGATTGGGTATGGCTACACCTTC
TRBV28,TRBJ1-2,NA,NA,CASTPPGENYGYTF,TGTGCCAGCACTCCCCCGGGAGAGAACTATGGCTACACCTTC
TRBV15,TRBJ2-7,NA,TRBD2,CATSRLPTSGMREQYF,TGTGCCACCAGCAGGCTTCCGACTAGCGGAATGCGCGAGCAGTACTTC
TRBV10-2,TRBJ2-1,NA,NA,CASKTGNVAEQFF,TGCGCCAGCAAGACGGGGAATGTAGCTGAGCAGTTCTTC
TRBV28,TRBJ1-1,NA,NA,CASSLFRYGVDTEAFF,TGTGCCAGCAGTTTATTTCGGTACGGGGTCGACACTGAAGCTTTCTTT
TRBV2,TRBJ2-2,NA,TRBD1,CASRGTGTTGELFF,TGTGCCAGCAGGGGGACAGGAACCACCGGGGAGCTGTTTTTT
TRBV19,TRBJ2-3,NA,NA,CASSLLPGGATDTQYF,TGTGCCAGTAGCCTTCTACCGGGGGGCGCAACAGATACGCAGTATTTT
TRBV4-2,TRBJ2-1,NA,NA,CASSERHLYNEQFF,TGTGCCAGCAGCGAACGACACTTATACAATGAGCAGTTCTTC
TRBV10-3,TRBJ1-4,NA,NA,CAISSPEAGNEKLFF,TGTGCCATCAGTTCCCCCGAGGCTGGTAATGAAAAACTGTTTTTT
TRBV7-3,TRBJ2-2,NA,TRBD2,CASSLGTSGNTGELFF,TGTGCCAGCAGCTTAGGGACTAGCGGGAACACCGGGGAGCTGTTTTTT